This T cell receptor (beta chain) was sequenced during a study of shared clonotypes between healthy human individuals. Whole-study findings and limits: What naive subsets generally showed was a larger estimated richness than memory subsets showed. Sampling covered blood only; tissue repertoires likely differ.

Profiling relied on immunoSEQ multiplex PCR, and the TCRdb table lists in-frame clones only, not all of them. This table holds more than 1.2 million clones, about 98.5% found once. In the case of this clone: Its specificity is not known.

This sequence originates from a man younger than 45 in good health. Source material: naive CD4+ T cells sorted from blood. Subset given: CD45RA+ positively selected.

Here the CDR3 reads CASSWLAGEETQYF. DNA for the CDR3: TGCGCCAGCAGCTGGTTAGCGGGAGAGGAGACCCAGTACTTC. V usage is TRBV5-1 and J usage is TRBJ2-5, with TRBD2 identical over 9 bases. Germline V gives CDR1 SGHRS, CDR2 YFSETQ. This CDR3 has 14 amino acids. Trimming cost V 3 bases and J 5 bases; bases outside gene matches: 5. The full variable domain, rest sourced from reference TRBV5-1 and TRBJ2-5, is KAGVTQTPRYLIKTRGQQVTLSCSPISGHRSVSWYQQTPGQGLQFLFEYFSETQRNKGNFPGRFSGRQFSNSRSEMNVSTLELGDSALYLCASSWLAGEETQYFGPGTRLLVL.